Only one count was recorded for the clone carrying this TCR beta chain. The data originate from a study of response to subunit inactivated influenza vaccine. The ends were cut back, 3 bases at V and 4 bases at J, with 7 bases in the middle. The length of the CDR3 is 13 residues. The V gene's germline CDR1 is LNHDA and CDR2 SQIVND (reference sequence). TCRdb called the RT-PCR reads again in MiXCR, with one record for every CDR3 protein. The sample contains some 640,000 distinct CDR3 sequences, around 14% of which appear only once. The rearrangement joins TRBV19 to TRBJ1-5, with unresolved D. The specimen was PBMCs from blood, collected 14 to 15 days before vaccination. The sequence derives from a man over 45 who received an inactivated influenza vaccine. The CDR3 is CASSIRVNQPQHF. CDR3 coding DNA: TGTGCCAGTAGTATCCGGGTGAATCAGCCCCAGCATTTT.